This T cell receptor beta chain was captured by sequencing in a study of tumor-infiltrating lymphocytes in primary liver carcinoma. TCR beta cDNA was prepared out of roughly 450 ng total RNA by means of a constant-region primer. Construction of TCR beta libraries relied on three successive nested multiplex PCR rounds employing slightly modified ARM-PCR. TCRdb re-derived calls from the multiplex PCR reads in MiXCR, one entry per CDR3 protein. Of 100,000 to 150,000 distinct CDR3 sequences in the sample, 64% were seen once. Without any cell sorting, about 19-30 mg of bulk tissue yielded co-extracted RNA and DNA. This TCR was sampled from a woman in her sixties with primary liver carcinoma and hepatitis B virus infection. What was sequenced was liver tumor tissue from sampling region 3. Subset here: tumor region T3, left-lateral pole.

The CDR3 sequence: CASSLGSGTSNEQFF. CDR3 coding DNA: TGTGCCAGCAGCTTAGGTTCCGGGACTAGCAATGAGCAGTTCTTC. The gene calls are TRBV7-3 and TRBJ2-1, with TRBD2 matching 8 bases. Germline-derived CDR1 and CDR2 are SGHTA and FQGTGA. CDR3 length equals 15 residues. V shed 2 bases, J shed 6 bases, and the junction held 6 bases outside the gene matches.